The 5 T cell receptor beta chains given below trace back to one sample, sequenced in a study of early T cells in non-severe SARS-CoV-2 infection. From the 5' RACE reads, TCRdb called clonotypes with MiXCR, one entry per CDR3 protein. The sample has over 35,000 distinct CDR3 sequences, about 5% seen once; the top ten hold roughly 17%. Material for sequencing was whole blood. The receptors shown here come from an adult who was a healthcare worker with PCR-confirmed SARS-CoV-2 infection or an uninfected control (not recorded which).

This clonotype turned up a few times. V gene TRBV7-9 combines with J gene TRBJ2-2; D is undetermined. The CDR3 has 14 residues. Germline CDR1 is SEHNR and CDR2 is FQNEAQ (reference sequence). The V end was cut by 4 bases, the J end by 7 bases, with 13 bases between. CDR3 nucleotide sequence: TGTGCCAGCAGCTCCCCCCGCCGGAACGGGGAGCTGTTTTTT. Translated: CASSSPRRNGELFF.

The table lists this clonotype with many counts. The CDR3 DNA reads TGTGCCTGGTCTCGGACACTCTATGGCTACACCTTC. The encoded protein is CAWSRTLYGYTF. This chain connects TRBV30 to TRBJ1-2; D perhaps matches TRBD1 (5 bases). Germline V CDR1 and CDR2: GTSNPN, SVGIG (reference sequence). The CDR3 contains 12 residues. The ends were cut back, 5 bases at V and 4 bases at J, with 11 bases in the middle. The whole variable domain, filled in from reference TRBV30 and TRBJ1-2, reads SQTIHQWPATLVQPVGSPLSLECTVEGTSNPNLYWYRQAAGRGLQLLFYSVGIGQISSEVPQNLSASRPQDRQFILSSKKLLLSDSGFYLCAWSRTLYGYTFGSGTRLTVV.

This chain joins TRBV5-1 and TRBJ2-2; a possible D gene is TRBD1 (5 bases). Germline CDR1 SGHRS, CDR2 YFSETQ. The V gene lost 0 bases and the J gene lost 5 bases, with 14 bases spanning the gap. This CDR3 has 16 residues. The CDR3 DNA reads as TGCGCCAGCAGCTTGGACAGGCCCCTGAGGACCGGGGAGCTGTTTTTT. Protein: CASSLDRPLRTGELFF.

This clonotype was counted ten times or more. The chain is built from TRBV4-1 and TRBJ2-7; 10 bases agree with TRBD1. Trimming removed 0 bases from V and 5 bases from J; junction bases left unmatched: 7. CDR3 length: 16 amino acids. Germline assignment: CDR1 MGHRA and CDR2 YSYEKL. The CDR3 protein is CASSQDERQGANEQYF. DNA of the CDR3: TGCGCCAGCAGCCAAGATGAGAGACAGGGGGCAAACGAGCAGTACTTC.

This clonotype was counted at least ten times. The chain has TRBV5-1 and TRBJ2-3; 8 nucleotides align to TRBD2. Per germline, CDR1 SGHRS and CDR2 YFSETQ. The CDR3 totals 15 residues. The V segment lost 7 bases and the J segment 1 base; nucleotides outside the gene matches: 8. The CDR3 protein is CASRGRSQGTDTQYF. The CDR3, as DNA: TGCGCCAGCCGCGGGAGGAGTCAGGGCACAGATACGCAGTATTTT.